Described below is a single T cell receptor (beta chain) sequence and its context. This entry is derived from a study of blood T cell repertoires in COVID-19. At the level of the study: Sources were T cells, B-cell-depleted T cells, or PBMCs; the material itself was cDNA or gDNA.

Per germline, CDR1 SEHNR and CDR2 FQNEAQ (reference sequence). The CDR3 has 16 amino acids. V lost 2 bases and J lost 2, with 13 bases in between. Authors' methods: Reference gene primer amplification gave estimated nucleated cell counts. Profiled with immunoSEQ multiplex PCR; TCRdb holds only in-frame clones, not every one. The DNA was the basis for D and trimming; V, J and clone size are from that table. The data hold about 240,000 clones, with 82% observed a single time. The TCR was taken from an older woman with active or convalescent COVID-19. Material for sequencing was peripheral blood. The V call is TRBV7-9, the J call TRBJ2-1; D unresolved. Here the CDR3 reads CASSLLSGPPYNEQFF. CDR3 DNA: TGTGCCAGCAGCTTACTCAGTGGGCCCCCCTACAATGAGCAGTTCTTC.